This TCR beta chain was recovered during a study of T cell responses to AZD1222 COVID-19 vaccine. General observations from the study: Rises in breadth and depth of Spike-specific TCRs came after two AZD1222 doses. It was only six AZD1222 recipients who were seropositive at baseline.

Comment on this clone: No antigen is known for it.

Repertoires were generated with immunoSEQ multiplex PCR, while TCRdb's copy carries only in-frame clones and drops some. Here the sample spans 150,000 to 200,000 clones, more than 75% being singletons. Specimen: peripheral blood, collected on day 0 of MenACWY control vaccination. This clonotype was obtained from an adult in good health.

The DNA of the CDR3 is TGTGCCAGCTCACCACGGGACAGGAATTCACCCCTCCACTTT. Encoded protein: CASSPRDRNSPLHF. The V call is TRBV18, the J call TRBJ1-6; 8 nucleotides align to TRBD1. This CDR3 is 14 amino acids long. Germline CDR1 and CDR2: KGHSH and LQKENI. V lost 1 base, J lost 7 bases, and 0 bases stayed unmatched. Supplemented by reference TRBV18 and TRBJ1-6, the full variable domain reads NAGVMQNPRHLVRRRGQEARLRCSPMKGHSHVYWYRQLPEEGLKFMVYLQKENIIDESGMPKERFSAEFPKEGPSILRIQQVVRGDSAAYFCASSPRDRNSPLHFGNGTRLTVT.